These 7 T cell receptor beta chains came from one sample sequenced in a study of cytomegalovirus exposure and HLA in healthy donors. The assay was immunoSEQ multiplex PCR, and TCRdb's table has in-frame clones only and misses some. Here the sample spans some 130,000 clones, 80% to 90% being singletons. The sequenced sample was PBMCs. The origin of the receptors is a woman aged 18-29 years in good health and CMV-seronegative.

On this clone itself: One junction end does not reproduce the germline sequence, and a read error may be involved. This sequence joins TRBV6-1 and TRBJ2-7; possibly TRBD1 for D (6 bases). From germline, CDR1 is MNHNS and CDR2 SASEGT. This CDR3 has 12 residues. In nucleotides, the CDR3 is TGTGCCAGCAGTGATGCCCCAATCCGACAGGTATTC. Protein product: CASSDAPIRQVF.

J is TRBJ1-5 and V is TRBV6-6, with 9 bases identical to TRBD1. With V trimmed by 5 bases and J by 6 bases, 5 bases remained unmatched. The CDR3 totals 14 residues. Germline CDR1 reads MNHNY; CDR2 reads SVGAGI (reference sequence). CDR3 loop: CASSRDRVGQPQHF. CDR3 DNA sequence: TGTGCCAGCAGTCGGGACAGGGTGGGTCAGCCCCAGCATTTT.

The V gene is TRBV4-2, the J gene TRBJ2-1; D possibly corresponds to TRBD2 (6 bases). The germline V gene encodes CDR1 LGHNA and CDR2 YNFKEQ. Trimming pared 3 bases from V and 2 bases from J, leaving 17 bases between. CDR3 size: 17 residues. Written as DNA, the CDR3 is TGTGCCAGCAGCCACGTATCCCGGGGAGGCGCCTACAATGAGCAGTTCTTC. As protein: CASSHVSRGGAYNEQFF.

This CDR3 reads CASSPGGAAAYNSPLHF. The CDR3, as DNA: TGTGCCAGTAGTCCGGGGGGAGCAGCGGCCTATAATTCACCCCTCCACTTT. The chain joins TRBV19 to TRBJ1-6; D possibly corresponds to TRBD1 (5 bases). Trimming stripped 5 bases from V and 2 bases from J, with 16 bases between. The CDR3 consists of 17 residues. CDR1 is LNHDA and CDR2 is SQIVND in the germline V gene (reference sequence).

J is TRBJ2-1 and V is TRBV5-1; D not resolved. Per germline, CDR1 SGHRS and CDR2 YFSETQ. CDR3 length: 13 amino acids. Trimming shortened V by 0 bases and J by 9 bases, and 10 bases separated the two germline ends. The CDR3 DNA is TGCGCCAGCAGCTTGGAGCCGAGTGGTGAGCAGTTCTTC. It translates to CASSLEPSGEQFF. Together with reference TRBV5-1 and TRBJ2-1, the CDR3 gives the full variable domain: KAGVTQTPRYLIKTRGQQVTLSCSPISGHRSVSWYQQTPGQGLQFLFEYFSETQRNKGNFPGRFSGRQFSNSRSEMNVSTLELGDSALYLCASSLEPSGEQFFGPGTRLTVL.

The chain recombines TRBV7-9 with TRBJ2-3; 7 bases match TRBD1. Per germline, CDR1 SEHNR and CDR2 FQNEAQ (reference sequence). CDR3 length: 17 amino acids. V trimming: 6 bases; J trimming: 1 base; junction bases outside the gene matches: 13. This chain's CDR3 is CASSYPTTGRGTDTQYF. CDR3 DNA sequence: TGTGCCAGCAGTTACCCCACGACAGGGCGAGGCACAGATACGCAGTATTTT. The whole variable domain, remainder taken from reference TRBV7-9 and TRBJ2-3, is DTGVSQNPRHKITKRGQNVTFRCDPISEHNRLYWYRQTLGQGPEFLTYFQNEAQLEKSRLLSDRFSAERPKGSFSTLEIQRTEQGDSAMYLCASSYPTTGRGTDTQYFGPGTRLTVL.

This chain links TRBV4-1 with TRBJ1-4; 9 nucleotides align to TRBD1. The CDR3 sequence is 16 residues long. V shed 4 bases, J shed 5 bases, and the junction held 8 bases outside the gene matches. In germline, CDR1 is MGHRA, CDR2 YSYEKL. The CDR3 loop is CASSRAGTGKNEKLFF. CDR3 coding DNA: TGCGCCAGCAGCCGGGCGGGGACAGGGAAAAATGAAAAACTGTTTTTT.